This TCR beta chain stems from a study of T cells in Graves' hyperthyroidism and ophthalmopathy. It was RNA transcripts that yielded the amplified TCR beta CDR3 regions. First-round RT-PCR with HTBI primers amplified the TCR CDR3 region. TCRdb re-called the multiplex PCR reads with MiXCR, one entry per CDR3 protein. The sample shows hundreds of thousands of distinct CDR3 sequences, 35% to 40% of them seen only once. V was pared by 8 bases and J by 2 bases, with 13 bases between. CDR3 length equals 12 residues. Looked up from germline, CDR1 is SQVTM and CDR2 is ANQGSEA. This receptor was taken from a man between 18 and 29 years old with Graves' hyperthyroidism. V gene TRBV29-1 combines with J gene TRBJ2-7; TRBD1 is a possible D gene (6 bases). The sequenced sample consisted of blood. CDR3 region: CSLEQGPYEQYF. The CDR3 DNA follows: TGCAGCTTGGAACAGGGACCCTACGAGCAGTACTTC.